The 22 T cell receptor beta chains below were found in one sample sequenced in a study of T cell repertoires in cytomegalovirus infection. From the reads, TCRdb called clonotypes with MiXCR, one entry per CDR3 protein. This table holds more than 150,000 distinct CDR3 sequences, around 20% found once. Sequenced sample: PBMCs. The receptor source for this set is a human donor in good health (CMV status not recorded). Some clones in this sample may be carry-over from other donors' samples.

This clonotype turned up a few times. The V and J genes are TRBV19 and TRBJ1-3, with D unclear. The CDR3 is 16 amino acids. The germline V gene has CDR1 LNHDA and CDR2 SQIVND (reference sequence). Trimming cost V 4 bases and J 0 bases, with 13 bases left between them. CDR3 amino acids: CASSKVALSSGNTIYF. In nucleotides, the CDR3 is TGTGCCAGTAGTAAAGTAGCTCTGTCCTCTGGAAACACCATATATTTT.

This clonotype was seen ten or more times. The rearrangement links TRBV6-5 to TRBJ2-3; D unresolved. The germline V gene encodes CDR1 MNHEY and CDR2 SVGAGI. This CDR3 region has 13 residues. V was shortened by 6 bases and J by 0 bases, with 7 bases between the two germline ends. The CDR3 region has the DNA TGTGCCAGCAGCCCCTTTAGCACAGATACGCAGTATTTT. Translated, it gives CASSPFSTDTQYF.

This clonotype was detected only a few times. The rearrangement joins TRBV5-1 to TRBJ2-5, with 7 bases that match TRBD2. Germline CDR1 is SGHRS and CDR2 is YFSETQ. The CDR3 extends over 16 amino acids. V was clipped by 0 bases and J by 0 bases; unmatched bases: 5. CDR3 protein: CASSLGKRDYQETQYF. CDR3 nucleotide sequence: TGCGCCAGCAGCTTGGGGAAGCGGGACTACCAAGAGACCCAGTACTTC.

This clonotype was seen ten or more times. The rearrangement joins TRBV7-2 to TRBJ2-1; 8 bases fit TRBD2. Unmatched junction bases numbered 2, after V lost 5 bases and J lost 5 bases. Germline V lookup: CDR1 SGHTA, CDR2 FQGNSA. The CDR3 is 13 amino acids. The CDR3 is CASSAGLDNEQFF. Here the CDR3 DNA reads TGTGCCAGCAGCGCGGGACTAGACAATGAGCAGTTCTTC. The full variable domain, with the rest looked up from reference TRBV7-2 and TRBJ2-1, is GAGVSQSPSNKVTEKGKDVELRCDPISGHTALYWYRQSLGQGLEFLIYFQGNSAPDKSGLPSDRFSAERTGGSVSTLTIQRTQQEDSAVYLCASSAGLDNEQFFGPGTRLTVL.

This clonotype has ten or more counts. The CDR3 loop is CASSVEGAGQPQHF. The CDR3 nucleotides are TGTGCCAGCAGCGTAGAGGGGGCCGGTCAGCCCCAGCATTTT. V usage is TRBV25-1 and J usage is TRBJ1-5, with 7 bases matching TRBD1. The V segment lost 6 bases and the J segment 6 bases; nucleotides outside the gene matches: 8. CDR1 is MGHDK, CDR2 SYGVNS, per germline. This CDR3 spans 14 amino acids.

This clonotype was counted only a few times. The chain links TRBV6-2 or TRBV6-3 to TRBJ2-2; possibly TRBD1 for D (6 bases). Trimming cost V 7 bases and J 1 base, with 13 bases left between them. Per the germline V gene, CDR1 is MNHEY and CDR2 is SVGEGT. CDR3 length equals 15 residues. The CDR3 sequence: CASKSGHLNTGELFF. The CDR3 DNA reads as TGTGCCAGCAAATCGGGACACCTGAACACCGGGGAGCTGTTTTTT.

This chain connects TRBV5-6 to TRBJ1-2; 9 nucleotides line up with TRBD1. CDR3 length: 15 amino acids. Trimming removed 4 bases from V and 2 bases from J; junction bases left unmatched: 6. The germline V gene has CDR1 SGHDT and CDR2 YYEEEE. The CDR3 region has the DNA TGTGCCAGCAGCGTCGCCGGGACAGGGAACTATGGCTACACCTTC. Amino acids: CASSVAGTGNYGYTF.

A few counts support this clonotype. The V call is TRBV6-6, the J call TRBJ1-5; D may be TRBD1 (6 bases). The CDR3 is 16 residues long. The ends were cut back, 7 bases at V and 0 bases at J, with 16 bases in the middle. Germline values: CDR1 MNHNY, CDR2 SVGAGI (reference sequence). In nucleotides, the CDR3 is TGTGCCAGCAAATCGGACAGCTCTTATAGCAATCAGCCCCAGCATTTT. Encoded protein: CASKSDSSYSNQPQHF.

The chain combines TRBV28 with TRBJ2-1; D may be TRBD1 (5 bases). The germline V and J ends were trimmed by 4 bases and 4 bases, with 8 bases remaining between them. Germline CDR1 is MDHEN and CDR2 is SYDVKM. CDR3 size: 13 residues. Here the CDR3 DNA reads TGTGCCAGCAGTTCTGACAGTTACAATGAGCAGTTCTTC. It is translated as CASSSDSYNEQFF.

This clonotype has ten or more counts. The chain is built from TRBV7-2 and TRBJ2-1; 10 bases agree with TRBD2. This CDR3 spans 16 amino acids. Germline assignment: CDR1 SGHTA and CDR2 FQGNSA. Unmatched junction bases numbered 15, after V lost 6 bases and J lost 10 bases. The CDR3 region is CASRGPGTSAREEQFF. Here the CDR3 DNA reads TGTGCCAGCAGGGGCCCCGGGACTAGCGCGAGGGAAGAGCAGTTCTTC.

The chain combines TRBV5-5 with TRBJ1-4, with a weak D call TRBD1 (5 bases). Germline-derived CDR1 and CDR2 are SGHKS and YYEKEE (reference sequence). The CDR3 length is 14 residues. The ends were cut back, 4 bases at V and 7 bases at J, with 14 bases in the middle. The CDR3 DNA follows: TGTGCCAGCAGCACCGGGACGACGGTTGAAAAACTGTTTTTT. It translates to CASSTGTTVEKLFF. Full variable domain (outside the CDR3, taken from reference TRBV5-5 and TRBJ1-4): DAGVTQSPTHLIKTRGQQVTLRCSPISGHKSVSWYQQVLGQGPQFIFQYYEKEERGRGNFPDRFSARQFPNYSSELNVNALLLGDSALYLCASSTGTTVEKLFFGSGTQLSVL.

In regard to this clonotype: A much larger clone lies one base from this, so it may be a read error. This rearrangement joins TRBV7-2 to TRBJ2-5; D possibly corresponds to TRBD1 (5 bases). With 3 bases removed from V and 3 bases from J, the gap between germline ends came to 11 bases. This CDR3 spans 14 amino acids. Germline lookup yields CDR1 SGHTA and CDR2 FQGNSA. The CDR3 DNA follows: TGTGCCAGCAGCTTCCCGCGACAGAAAGAGACCCAGTACTTC. Protein product: CASSFPRQKETQYF.

This chain connects TRBV28 to TRBJ2-7, with D perhaps matching TRBD1 (6 bases). The CDR3 contains 14 residues. V was cut by 6 bases and J by 5 bases, with 17 bases left in between. Per the germline V gene, CDR1 is MDHEN and CDR2 is SYDVKM. The CDR3 region is CASSRTGSNDEQYF. The DNA of the CDR3 is TGTGCCAGCAGCCGAACAGGGAGCAACGACGAGCAGTACTTC.

This clonotype was seen repeatedly, ten times or more. The chain links TRBV7-8 to TRBJ2-7; 7 bases match TRBD1. Trimming cost V 6 bases and J 3 bases; bases outside gene matches: 8. The length of the CDR3 is 14 residues. The germline V gene has CDR1 SGHVS and CDR2 FQNEAQ. The CDR3 DNA is TGTGCCAGCAGAGAGGGGACAGACCTCTACGAGCAGTACTTC. Encoded protein: CASREGTDLYEQYF. Full variable domain (outside the CDR3, taken from reference TRBV7-8 and TRBJ2-7): GAGVSQSPRYKVAKRGQDVALRCDPISGHVSLFWYQQALGQGPEFLTYFQNEAQLDKSGLPSDRFFAERPEGSVSTLKIQRTQQEDSAVYLCASREGTDLYEQYFGPGTRLTVT.

This clonotype turned up a few times. This chain joins TRBV5-6 and TRBJ1-1, with a weak D call TRBD1 (5 bases). There are 14 residues in the CDR3. Per germline, CDR1 SGHDT and CDR2 YYEEEE. V was clipped by 3 bases and J by 0 bases, with 9 bases between them. CDR3 protein: CASSWGPLNTEAFF. CDR3 in DNA: TGTGCCAGCAGCTGGGGACCGCTGAACACTGAAGCTTTCTTT.

This clonotype has more than one count but fewer than ten. CDR3 in DNA: TGCAGCGTTTCCGGGGTTTGGGGAACAGATACGCAGTATTTT. It yields the protein CSVSGVWGTDTQYF. The chain couples TRBV29-1 to TRBJ2-3; D possibly corresponds to TRBD2 (5 bases). This CDR3 contains 14 residues. Trimming pared 5 bases from V and 3 bases from J, leaving 15 bases between. The V gene's germline CDR1 is SQVTM and CDR2 ANQGSEA.

The V and J genes are TRBV20-1 and TRBJ2-2; perhaps D is TRBD1 or TRBD2 (5 bases each). V was cut by 3 bases and J by 4 bases, with 6 bases left in between. The CDR3 loop spans 12 amino acids. In germline, CDR1 is DFQATT, CDR2 SNEGSKA (reference sequence). The CDR3 DNA is TGCAGTGCTAGGGGGACCACCGGGGAGCTGTTTTTT. Its translation: CSARGTTGELFF.

Many counts were recorded for this clonotype. V and J are TRBV6-2 or TRBV6-3 and TRBJ2-6; possibly TRBD2 for D (5 bases). V was trimmed by 4 bases and J by 4 bases, leaving 17 bases between them. The CDR3 is made up of 17 amino acids. Per the germline V gene, CDR1 is MNHEY and CDR2 is SVGEGT. In nucleotides, the CDR3 is TGTGCCAGCAGTTCGATTTTGTCCCCGGGAGGGGCCAACGTCCTGACTTTC. Translation gives CASSSILSPGGANVLTF.

This clonotype was seen many times. This chain links TRBV7-3 with TRBJ2-6; the D is unclear. The CDR3 covers 17 residues. Germline loops: CDR1 SGHTA, CDR2 FQGTGA. Between the trimmed V and J ends, which lost 2 bases and 0 bases, there was a span of 11 bases. The CDR3 reads CASSLFKSSSGANVLTF. The DNA for the CDR3 is TGTGCCAGCAGCTTATTTAAGAGCAGCTCTGGGGCCAACGTCCTGACTTTC.

The CDR3 nucleotides read TGTGCCAGCAGCTTATTTGTGGGGACTAGCGCTTACAATGAGCAGTTCTTC. As protein: CASSLFVGTSAYNEQFF. The chain uses TRBV7-3 and TRBJ2-1, with 10 nucleotides matching TRBD2. The CDR3 extends over 17 amino acids. Germline lookup yields CDR1 SGHTA and CDR2 FQGTGA. V lost 2 bases to trimming and J lost 4 bases; unmatched junction nucleotides: 8.

In DNA form, the CDR3 reads TGTGCCAGCAGCTTAGTTGGCGGCGGGAGGAGGAGGCCCTACGAGCAGTACTTC. Its protein is CASSLVGGGRRRPYEQYF. The V and J genes are TRBV7-2 and TRBJ2-7; 8 nucleotides agree with TRBD2. The CDR3 has 18 residues. Germline values: CDR1 SGHTA, CDR2 FQGNSA. V shed 1 base and J 2 bases; nucleotides not matched to a gene: 13. The entire variable domain, with the rest obtained from reference TRBV7-2 and TRBJ2-7, is as follows: GAGVSQSPSNKVTEKGKDVELRCDPISGHTALYWYRQSLGQGLEFLIYFQGNSAPDKSGLPSDRFSAERTGGSVSTLTIQRTQQEDSAVYLCASSLVGGGRRRPYEQYFGPGTRLTVT.

Regarding this clonotype: One end of the junction does not line up with germline, which may come from a read error. The gene calls are TRBV11-2 and TRBJ2-6; weak D call: TRBD1 (5 bases). The CDR3 consists of 14 residues. CDR1 is SGHAT and CDR2 is FQNNGV in the germline V gene. The CDR3 region has the DNA TGTGCCAGCAGCTCCCGCTCTGGGGCCAACGTCCTGAATTTC. It specifies CASSSRSGANVLNF.